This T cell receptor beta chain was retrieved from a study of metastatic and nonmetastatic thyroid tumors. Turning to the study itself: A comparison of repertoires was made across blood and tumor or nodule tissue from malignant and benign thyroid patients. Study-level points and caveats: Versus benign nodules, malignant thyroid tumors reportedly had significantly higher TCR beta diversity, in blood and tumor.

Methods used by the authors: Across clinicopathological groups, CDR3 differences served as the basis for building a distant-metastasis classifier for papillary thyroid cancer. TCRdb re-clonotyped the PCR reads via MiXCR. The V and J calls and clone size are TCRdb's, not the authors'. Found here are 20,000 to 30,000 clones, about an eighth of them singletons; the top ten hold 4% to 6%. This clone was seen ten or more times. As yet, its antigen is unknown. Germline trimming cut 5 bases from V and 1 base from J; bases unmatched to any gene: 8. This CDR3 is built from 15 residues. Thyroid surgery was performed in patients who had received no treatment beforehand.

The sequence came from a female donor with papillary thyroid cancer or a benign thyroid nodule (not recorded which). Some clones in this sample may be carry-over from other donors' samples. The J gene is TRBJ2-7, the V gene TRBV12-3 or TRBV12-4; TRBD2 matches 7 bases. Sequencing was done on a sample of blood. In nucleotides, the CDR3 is TGTGCCAGCAGTCTCCAAGGGAGGGTATCCTACGAGCAGTACTTC. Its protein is CASSLQGRVSYEQYF.